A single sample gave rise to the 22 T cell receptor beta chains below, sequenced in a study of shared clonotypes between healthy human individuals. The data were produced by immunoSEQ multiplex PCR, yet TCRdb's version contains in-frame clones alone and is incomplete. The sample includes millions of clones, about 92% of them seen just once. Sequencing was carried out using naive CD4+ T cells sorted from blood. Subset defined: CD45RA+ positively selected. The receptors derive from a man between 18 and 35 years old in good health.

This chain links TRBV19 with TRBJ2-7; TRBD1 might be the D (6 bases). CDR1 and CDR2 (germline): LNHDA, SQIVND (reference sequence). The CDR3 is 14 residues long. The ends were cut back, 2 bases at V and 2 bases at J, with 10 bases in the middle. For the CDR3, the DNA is TGTGCCAGTAGTATATTTGGGGGCCCCTACGAGCAGTACTTC. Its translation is CASSIFGGPYEQYF.

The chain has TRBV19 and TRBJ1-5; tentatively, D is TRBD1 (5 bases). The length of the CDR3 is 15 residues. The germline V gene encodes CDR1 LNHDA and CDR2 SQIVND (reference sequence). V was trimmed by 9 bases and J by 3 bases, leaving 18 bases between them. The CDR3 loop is CASRWAGMINQPQHF. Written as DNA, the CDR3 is TGTGCCAGCCGATGGGCAGGGATGATCAATCAGCCCCAGCATTTT.

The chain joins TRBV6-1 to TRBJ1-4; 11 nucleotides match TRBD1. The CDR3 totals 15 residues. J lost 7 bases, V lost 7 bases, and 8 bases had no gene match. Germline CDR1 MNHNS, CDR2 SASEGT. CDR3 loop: CASKPDRGRGEKLFF. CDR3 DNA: TGTGCCAGCAAGCCGGACAGGGGGCGCGGTGAAAAACTGTTTTTT.

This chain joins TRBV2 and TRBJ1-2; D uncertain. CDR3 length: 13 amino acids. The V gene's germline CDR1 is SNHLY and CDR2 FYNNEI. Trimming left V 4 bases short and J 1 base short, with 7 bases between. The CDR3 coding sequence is TGTGCCAGCAGTGTAGGGTTTAACTATGGCTACACCTTC. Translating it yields CASSVGFNYGYTF. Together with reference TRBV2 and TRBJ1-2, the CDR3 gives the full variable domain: EPEVTQTPSHQVTQMGQEVILRCVPISNHLYFYWYRQILGQKVEFLVSFYNNEISEKSEIFDDQFSVERPDGSNFTLKIRSTKLEDSAMYFCASSVGFNYGYTFGSGTRLTVV.

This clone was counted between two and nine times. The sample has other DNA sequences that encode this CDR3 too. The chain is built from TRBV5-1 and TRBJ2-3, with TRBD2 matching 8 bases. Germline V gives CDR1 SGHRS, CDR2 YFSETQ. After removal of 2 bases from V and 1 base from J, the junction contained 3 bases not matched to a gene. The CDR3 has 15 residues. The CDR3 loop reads CASSLGAGGTDTQYF. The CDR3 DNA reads TGCGCCAGCAGCTTAGGAGCGGGAGGCACAGATACGCAGTATTTT. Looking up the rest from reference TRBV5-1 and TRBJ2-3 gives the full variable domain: KAGVTQTPRYLIKTRGQQVTLSCSPISGHRSVSWYQQTPGQGLQFLFEYFSETQRNKGNFPGRFSGRQFSNSRSEMNVSTLELGDSALYLCASSLGAGGTDTQYFGPGTRLTVL.

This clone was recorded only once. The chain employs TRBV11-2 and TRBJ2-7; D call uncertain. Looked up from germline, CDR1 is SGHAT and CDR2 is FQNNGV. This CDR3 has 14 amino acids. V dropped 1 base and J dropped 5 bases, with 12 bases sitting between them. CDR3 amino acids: CASSLGPMDHEQYF. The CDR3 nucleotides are TGTGCCAGCAGCTTAGGACCCATGGACCACGAGCAGTACTTC.

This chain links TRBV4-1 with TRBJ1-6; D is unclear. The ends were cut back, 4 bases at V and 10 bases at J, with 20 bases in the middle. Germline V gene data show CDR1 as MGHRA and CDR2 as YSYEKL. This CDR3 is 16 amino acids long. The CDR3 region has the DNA TGCGCCAGCAGCCGACCTCCCCTGAGAGCAATCTCACCCCTCCACTTT. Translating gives CASSRPPLRAISPLHF.

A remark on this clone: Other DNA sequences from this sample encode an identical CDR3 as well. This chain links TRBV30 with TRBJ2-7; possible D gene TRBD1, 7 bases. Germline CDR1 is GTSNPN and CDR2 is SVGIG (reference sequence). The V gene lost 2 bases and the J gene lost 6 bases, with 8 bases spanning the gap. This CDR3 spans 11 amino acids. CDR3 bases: TGTGCCTGGAGTCAGGGGGGCGAGCAGTACTTC. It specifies CAWSQGGEQYF.

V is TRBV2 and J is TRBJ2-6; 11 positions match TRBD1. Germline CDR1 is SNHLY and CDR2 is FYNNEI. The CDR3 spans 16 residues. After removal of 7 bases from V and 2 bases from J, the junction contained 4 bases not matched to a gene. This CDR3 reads CASTGQGAAGANVLTF. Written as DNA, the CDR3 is TGTGCCAGCACCGGACAGGGGGCCGCTGGGGCCAACGTCCTGACTTTC.

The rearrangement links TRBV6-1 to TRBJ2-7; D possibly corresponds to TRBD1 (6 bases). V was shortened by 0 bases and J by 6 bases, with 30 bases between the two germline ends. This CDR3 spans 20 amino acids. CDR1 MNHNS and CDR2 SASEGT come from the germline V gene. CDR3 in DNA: TGTGCCAGCAGTGAAGCGTTCTACCCTTCGAAGGCAACTCCAGGGGTCGAGCAGTACTTC. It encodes CASSEAFYPSKATPGVEQYF.

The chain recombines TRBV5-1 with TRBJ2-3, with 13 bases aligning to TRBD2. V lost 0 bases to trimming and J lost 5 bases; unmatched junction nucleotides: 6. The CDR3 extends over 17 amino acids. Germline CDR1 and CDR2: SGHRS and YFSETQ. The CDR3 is CASSLEGTSGIRDTQYF. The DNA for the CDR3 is TGCGCCAGCAGCTTGGAGGGGACTAGCGGGATCCGAGATACGCAGTATTTT.

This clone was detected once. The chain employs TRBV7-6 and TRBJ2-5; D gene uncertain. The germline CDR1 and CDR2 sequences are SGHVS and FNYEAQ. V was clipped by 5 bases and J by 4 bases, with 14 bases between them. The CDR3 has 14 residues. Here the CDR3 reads CASSRGRLAETQYF. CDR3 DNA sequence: TGTGCCAGCAGCCGAGGACGCCTGGCAGAGACCCAGTACTTC.

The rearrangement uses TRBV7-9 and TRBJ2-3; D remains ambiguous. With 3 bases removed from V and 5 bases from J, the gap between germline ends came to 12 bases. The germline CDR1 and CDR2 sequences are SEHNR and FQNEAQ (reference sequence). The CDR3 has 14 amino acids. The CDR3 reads CASSFKNWIDTQYF. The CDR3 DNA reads TGTGCCAGCAGCTTCAAGAATTGGATAGATACGCAGTATTTT.

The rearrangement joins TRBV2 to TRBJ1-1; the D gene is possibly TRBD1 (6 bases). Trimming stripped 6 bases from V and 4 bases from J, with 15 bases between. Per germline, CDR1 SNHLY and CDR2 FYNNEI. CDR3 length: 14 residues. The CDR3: CASRATGMSTEAFF. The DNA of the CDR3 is TGTGCCAGCAGAGCCACAGGGATGAGCACTGAAGCTTTCTTT.

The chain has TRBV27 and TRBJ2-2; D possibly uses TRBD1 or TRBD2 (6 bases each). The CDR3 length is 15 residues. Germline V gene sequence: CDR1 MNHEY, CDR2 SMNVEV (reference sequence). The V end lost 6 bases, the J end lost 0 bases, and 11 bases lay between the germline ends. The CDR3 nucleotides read TGTGCCAGCAGGTGGGGGGCCGCGAACACCGGGGAGCTGTTTTTT. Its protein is CASRWGAANTGELFF.

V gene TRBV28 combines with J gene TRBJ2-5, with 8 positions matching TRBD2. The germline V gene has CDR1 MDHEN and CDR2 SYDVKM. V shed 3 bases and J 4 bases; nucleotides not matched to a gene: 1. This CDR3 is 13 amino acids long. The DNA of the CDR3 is TGTGCCAGCAGTTTTGGACTAGCAGAGACCCAGTACTTC. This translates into CASSFGLAETQYF.

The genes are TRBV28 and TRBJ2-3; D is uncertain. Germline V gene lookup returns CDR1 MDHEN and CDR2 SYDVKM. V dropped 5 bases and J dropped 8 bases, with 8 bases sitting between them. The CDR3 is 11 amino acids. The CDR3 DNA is TGTGCCAGCAGTAGCAAGGTTACGCAGTATTTT. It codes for CASSSKVTQYF.

CDR3 sequence: CASSVQGRETQYF. CDR3 DNA sequence: TGTGCCAGCAGTGTGCAGGGGAGGGAGACCCAGTACTTC. The chain carries TRBV28 and TRBJ2-5, with D perhaps assigned TRBD1 or TRBD2 (6 bases each). Germline V lookup: CDR1 MDHEN, CDR2 SYDVKM. This CDR3 is 13 amino acids long. Trimming left V 5 bases short and J 5 bases short, with 12 bases between.

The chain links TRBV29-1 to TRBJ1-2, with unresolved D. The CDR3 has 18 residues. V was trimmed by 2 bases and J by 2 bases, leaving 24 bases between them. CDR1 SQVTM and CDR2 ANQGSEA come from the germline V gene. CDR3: CSVESASPSKFLNYGYTF. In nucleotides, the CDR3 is TGCAGCGTTGAATCGGCATCTCCATCCAAGTTTTTAAACTATGGCTACACCTTC.

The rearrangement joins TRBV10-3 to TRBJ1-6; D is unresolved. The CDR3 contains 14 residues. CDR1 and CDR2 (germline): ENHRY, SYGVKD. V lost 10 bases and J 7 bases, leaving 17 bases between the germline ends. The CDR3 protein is CATCSPDRNSPLHF. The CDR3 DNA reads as TGTGCCACCTGTTCTCCTGATAGGAATTCACCCCTCCACTTT.

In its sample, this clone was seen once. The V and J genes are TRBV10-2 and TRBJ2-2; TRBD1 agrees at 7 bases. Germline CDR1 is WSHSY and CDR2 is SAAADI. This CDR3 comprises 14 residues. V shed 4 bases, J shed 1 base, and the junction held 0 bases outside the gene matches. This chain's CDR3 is CASSGTGNTGELFF. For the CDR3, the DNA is TGCGCCAGCAGTGGGACAGGGAACACCGGGGAGCTGTTTTTT.

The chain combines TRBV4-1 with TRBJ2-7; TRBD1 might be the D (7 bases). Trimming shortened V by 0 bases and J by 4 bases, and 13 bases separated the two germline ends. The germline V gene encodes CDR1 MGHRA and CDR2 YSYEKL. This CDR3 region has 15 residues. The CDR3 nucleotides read TGCGCCAGCAGCCAAGACAGGGGGACTCTTTACGAGCAGTACTTC. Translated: CASSQDRGTLYEQYF.